This passage covers 31 T cell receptor beta chains from one sample sequenced in a study of T-cell reconstitution after alpha-beta-depleted transplantation in children. Using unique molecular identifiers, the investigators prepared the TCRbeta library. TCRdb re-called the PCR reads through MiXCR, storing one row per CDR3 protein. Among 350,000 to 400,000 distinct CDR3 sequences listed, about an eighth were seen once. The sequencing used PBMCs, collected from the stem cell graft. These TCRs come from a human donor who donated a stem cell graft to a child with Fanconi anemia.

The chain uses TRBV9 and TRBJ2-2, with a tentative D call TRBD2 (5 bases). Germline V gene lookup returns CDR1 SGDLS and CDR2 YYNGEE. Trimming cost V 4 bases and J 7 bases, with 20 bases left between them. The CDR3 loop spans 16 amino acids. The CDR3 sequence: CASSPGPGYGSGELFF. The CDR3 DNA sequence: TGTGCCAGCAGCCCAGGACCAGGTTATGGGAGCGGGGAGCTGTTTTTT.

The V gene is TRBV11-2, the J gene TRBJ2-7, with 9 bases lining up with TRBD2. The CDR3 has 16 amino acids. Germline CDR1 and CDR2: SGHAT and FQNNGV. The V gene end was trimmed by 2 bases and the J gene end by 2 bases; junction bases not matched to a gene: 7. DNA for the CDR3: TGTGCCAGCAGCTTAACGGCTAGCGGGACACCCTACGAGCAGTACTTC. Translation: CASSLTASGTPYEQYF.

This clonotype has ten or more counts. The V gene is TRBV9, the J gene TRBJ1-2; D may be TRBD1 (5 bases). The ends were cut back, 3 bases at V and 5 bases at J, with 11 bases in the middle. The germline V gene has CDR1 SGDLS and CDR2 YYNGEE. The CDR3 is 13 residues long. The CDR3 spells CASSEGTEYGYTF. The CDR3 coding sequence is TGTGCCAGCAGCGAAGGGACCGAGTATGGCTACACCTTC.

This clonotype was counted at least ten times. The chain is built from TRBV6-2 or TRBV6-3 and TRBJ2-2; D remains unclear. CDR3 length equals 12 residues. Trimming left V 6 bases short and J 8 bases short, with 10 bases between. Germline V gives CDR1 MNHEY, CDR2 SVGEGT. Here the CDR3 reads CASRRASGELFF. The DNA for the CDR3 is TGTGCCAGCAGACGTGCCTCAGGGGAGCTGTTTTTT.

This clonotype occurred many times. The chain uses TRBV20-1 and TRBJ1-1; D is unclear. The CDR3 spans 13 residues. Germline V gene lookup returns CDR1 DFQATT and CDR2 SNEGSKA (reference sequence). V was trimmed by 1 base and J by 0 bases, leaving 6 bases between them. The CDR3 bases are TGCAGTGCTAGAGGGCCTATGAACACTGAAGCTTTCTTT. It is translated as CSARGPMNTEAFF.

V and J are TRBV19 and TRBJ1-1; the D gene is possibly TRBD1 (5 bases). The V end was cut by 3 bases, the J end by 1 base, with 6 bases between. Germline CDR1 reads LNHDA; CDR2 reads SQIVND (reference sequence). The CDR3 runs 13 residues. CDR3 region: CASSMGQNTEAFF. As DNA, the CDR3 is TGTGCCAGTAGTATGGGGCAGAACACTGAAGCTTTCTTT.

The V gene is TRBV10-3, the J gene TRBJ2-3, with D possibly matching TRBD1 (5 bases). CDR3 length: 14 residues. Germline assignment: CDR1 ENHRY and CDR2 SYGVKD. The V gene lost 4 bases and the J gene lost 6 bases, with 14 bases spanning the gap. The CDR3 nucleotides read TGTGCCATCAGTGTGCAGGGCCCCCAGGATACGCAGTATTTT. Protein: CAISVQGPQDTQYF.

This clonotype was found a few times. CDR3 nucleotide sequence: TGCGCCAGCAGCCAAACCGCAGCGAACACTGAAGCTTTCTTT. Translating it yields CASSQTAANTEAFF. The rearrangement uses TRBV4-1 and TRBJ1-1; D call uncertain. The CDR3 length is 14 residues. Trimming pared 2 bases from V and 1 base from J, leaving 8 bases between. The germline V gene encodes CDR1 MGHRA and CDR2 YSYEKL.

At least ten counts were recorded for this clonotype. J is TRBJ2-1 and V is TRBV20-1; D not certain. Germline V gives CDR1 DFQATT, CDR2 SNEGSKA (reference sequence). V was shortened by 2 bases and J by 5 bases, with 13 bases between the two germline ends. The CDR3 spans 14 residues. CDR3 bases: TGCAGTGCTAGACGGGCGGAAGCCCACAATGAGCAGTTCTTC. Protein product: CSARRAEAHNEQFF.

This clonotype was seen only a few times. The rearrangement links TRBV4-2 to TRBJ2-2; either TRBD1 or TRBD2 may supply D (5 bases each). V lost 0 bases, J lost 7 bases, and 12 bases lay in between. This CDR3 has 15 residues. Germline loops: CDR1 LGHNA, CDR2 YNFKEQ. This CDR3 is CASSQEGVGDGELFF. In nucleotides, the CDR3 is TGTGCCAGCAGCCAAGAAGGGGTGGGAGACGGGGAGCTGTTTTTT.

This clonotype was recorded many times. The rearrangement links TRBV4-3 to TRBJ2-7; 11 bases fit TRBD2. Germline-derived CDR1 and CDR2 are LGHNA and YSLEER. The CDR3 covers 21 residues. The V segment lost 5 bases and the J segment 3 bases; nucleotides outside the gene matches: 24. For the CDR3, the DNA is TGCGCCAGCAGCTACTACCACGTTAGCGGGGGGGCTTCAAATTTTCTCTACGAGCAGTACTTC. It translates to CASSYYHVSGGASNFLYEQYF.

The V gene is TRBV24-1, the J gene TRBJ2-3; 9 bases match TRBD2. V was pared by 3 bases and J by 3 bases, with 9 bases of the junction left unmatched. The CDR3 has 17 residues. Germline CDR1 and CDR2: KGHDR and SFDVKD. CDR3 amino acids: CATSDPQRGDLTDTQYF. CDR3 bases: TGTGCCACCAGTGATCCACAGCGGGGGGATTTGACAGATACGCAGTATTTT.

The V gene is TRBV10-3, the J gene TRBJ2-2; 9 bases agree with TRBD1. V was clipped by 10 bases and J by 4 bases; unmatched bases: 4. The CDR3 consists of 13 residues. Germline CDR1 is ENHRY and CDR2 is SYGVKD. The CDR3 nucleotides are TGTGCCACCCGGACAGGGGTCACCGGGGAGCTGTTTTTT. Translation gives CATRTGVTGELFF.

CDR3 sequence (DNA): TGCAGCGTTGCGACTAGCGGGGATACGCAGTATTTT. Protein product: CSVATSGDTQYF. V and J are TRBV29-1 and TRBJ2-3, with 10 positions matching TRBD2. The CDR3 length is 12 residues. The ends lost 4 bases at V and 6 bases at J; junction bases unmatched: 1. Germline values: CDR1 SQVTM, CDR2 ANQGSEA.

This clonotype has just a few counts. The J gene is TRBJ1-5, the V gene TRBV12-3 or TRBV12-4; D ambiguous. This CDR3 spans 15 amino acids. The V gene lost 0 bases and the J gene lost 2 bases, with 8 bases spanning the gap. The CDR3 sequence is CASSLAEWGNQPQHF. The CDR3 bases are TGTGCCAGCAGTTTAGCCGAGTGGGGCAATCAGCCCCAGCATTTT.

The rearrangement links TRBV5-1 to TRBJ2-3, with a tentative D call TRBD1 (7 bases). V was shortened by 4 bases and J by 3 bases, with 12 bases between the two germline ends. The CDR3 has 14 amino acids. The germline gives CDR1 SGHRS, CDR2 YFSETQ. The CDR3: CASSMTGRTDTQYF. CDR3 nucleotides: TGCGCCAGCAGCATGACAGGGAGGACAGATACGCAGTATTTT.

This clonotype has at least ten counts. This chain links TRBV5-1 with TRBJ2-1, with no clear D. CDR3 size: 15 residues. Trimming cost V 0 bases and J 1 base, with 8 bases left between them. Germline V gene sequence: CDR1 SGHRS, CDR2 YFSETQ. The CDR3 sequence: CASSLGTLSYNEQFF. As DNA, the CDR3 is TGCGCCAGCAGCTTGGGGACCTTATCCTACAATGAGCAGTTCTTC.

This chain links TRBV7-6 with TRBJ1-3; D call uncertain. This CDR3 is 14 amino acids long. The germline CDR1 and CDR2 sequences are SGHVS and FNYEAQ. V was clipped by 5 bases and J by 0 bases, with 8 bases between them. CDR3 sequence: CASSQTASGNTIYF. The CDR3 coding sequence is TGTGCCAGCAGCCAAACAGCCTCTGGAAACACCATATATTTT.

The table lists this clonotype with a few counts. This rearrangement joins TRBV10-2 to TRBJ2-1, with a weak D call TRBD2 (6 bases). Per germline, CDR1 WSHSY and CDR2 SAAADI. The CDR3 covers 15 residues. Between the trimmed V and J ends, which lost 7 bases and 4 bases, there was a span of 17 bases. CDR3 nucleotide sequence: TGCGCCAGCAAGGAGGGCCTTACCCAATACAATGAGCAGTTCTTC. It yields the protein CASKEGLTQYNEQFF.

This clonotype was seen ten or more times. This chain links TRBV5-6 with TRBJ2-1; a weak D match, TRBD2 (5 bases). The CDR3 length is 14 residues. The V gene lost 5 bases and the J gene lost 4 bases, with 13 bases spanning the gap. The germline CDR1 and CDR2 sequences are SGHDT and YYEEEE. CDR3 sequence reads: CASRSGSSYNEQFF. CDR3 in DNA: TGTGCCAGCAGATCGGGATCCTCTTACAATGAGCAGTTCTTC.

This clonotype was detected only a few times. The chain combines TRBV2 with TRBJ1-2; D unresolved. CDR1 and CDR2 from the germline V gene are SNHLY and FYNNEI. This CDR3 has 12 residues. V lost 7 bases, J lost 5 bases, and 11 bases lay in between. Written as DNA, the CDR3 is TGTGCCAGCACGGGGTTAGGGTATGGCTACACCTTC. Its protein product is CASTGLGYGYTF.

The V gene is TRBV20-1, the J gene TRBJ2-3; D might be TRBD2 (5 bases). Germline CDR1 is DFQATT and CDR2 is SNEGSKA (reference sequence). The CDR3 is made up of 14 amino acids. The V gene lost 0 bases and the J gene lost 4 bases, with 11 bases spanning the gap. CDR3 DNA sequence: TGCAGTGCTAGAGAAATAGAGGGCTCAGATACGCAGTATTTT. Protein sequence: CSAREIEGSDTQYF.

This clonotype was counted at least ten times. V usage is TRBV5-5 and J usage is TRBJ2-7; D perhaps matches TRBD1 (6 bases). This CDR3 is 15 amino acids long. Germline V lookup: CDR1 SGHKS, CDR2 YYEKEE (reference sequence). The germline V and J ends were trimmed by 4 bases and 6 bases, with 20 bases remaining between them. CDR3 loop: CASSVADRVVSEQYF. The CDR3 nucleotides read TGTGCCAGCAGCGTGGCGGACAGAGTCGTCTCCGAGCAGTACTTC. Full variable domain (outside the CDR3, taken from reference TRBV5-5 and TRBJ2-7): DAGVTQSPTHLIKTRGQQVTLRCSPISGHKSVSWYQQVLGQGPQFIFQYYEKEERGRGNFPDRFSARQFPNYSSELNVNALLLGDSALYLCASSVADRVVSEQYFGPGTRLTVT.

The V gene is TRBV10-3, the J gene TRBJ2-7, with a tentative D call TRBD2 (5 bases). Germline V lookup: CDR1 ENHRY, CDR2 SYGVKD. Trimming stripped 5 bases from V and 3 bases from J, with 11 bases between. The CDR3 loop spans 13 amino acids. The DNA for the CDR3 is TGTGCCATCAGTTCCGTTCGGGGCTACGAGCAGTACTTC. Amino acid sequence: CAISSVRGYEQYF.

This clonotype was observed a handful of times. The V call is TRBV5-1, the J call TRBJ2-3; D is unclear. The CDR3 is made up of 13 amino acids. Germline V gene sequence: CDR1 SGHRS, CDR2 YFSETQ. V dropped 2 bases and J dropped 6 bases, with 10 bases sitting between them. The CDR3 DNA reads as TGCGCCAGCAGCTTAGGTCCCGAGGATACGCAGTATTTT. This sequence encodes CASSLGPEDTQYF.

The chain is built from TRBV20-1 and TRBJ2-3; possibly TRBD1 or TRBD2 for D (5 bases each). Trimming shortened V by 4 bases and J by 9 bases, and 17 bases separated the two germline ends. Germline V lookup: CDR1 DFQATT, CDR2 SNEGSKA (reference sequence). The CDR3 loop spans 13 amino acids. The CDR3 spells CSAINAGWGTQYF. The CDR3 nucleotides read TGCAGTGCTATAAACGCTGGGTGGGGGACGCAGTATTTT.

The chain is built from TRBV5-1 and TRBJ1-2; 7 bases map to TRBD1. The germline V gene encodes CDR1 SGHRS and CDR2 YFSETQ. This CDR3 has 14 amino acids. V was pared by 2 bases and J by 6 bases, with 7 bases of the junction left unmatched. This CDR3 is CASSFQAGGDGYTF. As DNA, the CDR3 is TGCGCCAGCAGCTTCCAGGCAGGGGGTGATGGCTACACCTTC.

The chain has TRBV18 and TRBJ2-3; D tentatively fits TRBD1 or TRBD2 (5 bases each). The CDR3 runs to 15 residues. CDR1 KGHSH and CDR2 LQKENI come from the germline V gene. Trimming left V 0 bases short and J 4 bases short, with 11 bases between. The CDR3: CASSPPGPASDTQYF. CDR3 DNA sequence: TGTGCCAGCTCACCACCGGGACCCGCGTCAGATACGCAGTATTTT.

The rearrangement uses TRBV12-3 or TRBV12-4 and TRBJ2-1; TRBD2 agrees at 10 bases. This CDR3 comprises 15 residues. The V segment lost 6 bases and the J segment 5 bases; nucleotides outside the gene matches: 7. The CDR3 region has the DNA TGTGCCAGCAGCCTTAACCTAGCGGGGGACAATGAGCAGTTCTTC. Translation: CASSLNLAGDNEQFF.

Many counts were recorded for this clonotype. The rearrangement joins TRBV2 to TRBJ1-1; perhaps TRBD1 as D (6 bases). Trimming took off 4 bases at V and 2 bases at J, with 8 bases between the two ends. This CDR3 comprises 13 residues. Germline CDR1 and CDR2: SNHLY and FYNNEI. CDR3 amino acids: CASSGTANTEAFF. Written as DNA, the CDR3 is TGTGCCAGCAGTGGGACAGCCAACACTGAAGCTTTCTTT.

This clonotype appeared a few times. The chain is built from TRBV27 and TRBJ1-6; D gene unclear. This CDR3 has 13 residues. CDR1 and CDR2 from the germline V gene are MNHEY and SMNVEV (reference sequence). V was shortened by 8 bases and J by 7 bases, with 12 bases between the two germline ends. The CDR3 sequence: CASHGRRNSPLHF. The CDR3 DNA is TGTGCCAGCCACGGAAGGAGAAATTCACCCCTCCACTTT.